The 22 T cell receptor beta chains below were found in one sample sequenced in a study of shared clonotypes between healthy human individuals. Data came from immunoSEQ multiplex PCR; TCRdb stores just in-frame clones and leaves some out. The sample lists approximately 2.3 million clones; approximately 93% were seen once. Material: naive CD4+ T cells from PBMCs. Subset: CD45RA+ positively selected. Source of these receptors: a man aged 18 to 35 in good health. Some clones in this sample may be carry-over from other donors' samples.

The chain employs TRBV5-6 and TRBJ2-1; possible D gene TRBD1, 6 bases. Germline CDR1 is SGHDT and CDR2 is YYEEEE. V was clipped by 2 bases and J by 0 bases, with 12 bases between them. The CDR3 is 16 residues long. CDR3 protein: CASSLVTGSSYNEQFF. CDR3 nucleotides: TGTGCCAGCAGCTTAGTCACAGGGAGCTCCTACAATGAGCAGTTCTTC.

For the CDR3, the DNA is TGTGCCAGCAGCTTAAGGGGAGGGAGAGATCAGCCCCAGCATTTT. Protein sequence: CASSLRGGRDQPQHF. V usage is TRBV7-9 and J usage is TRBJ1-5, with D perhaps TRBD1 (5 bases). With 2 bases removed from V and 5 bases from J, the gap between germline ends came to 13 bases. This CDR3 is built from 15 residues. CDR1 SEHNR and CDR2 FQNEAQ come from the germline V gene (reference sequence).

This clone was observed a single time. In the same sample, other DNA sequences code for this CDR3. V is TRBV7-2 and J is TRBJ2-5; D is undetermined. With 3 bases removed from V and 2 bases from J, the gap between germline ends came to 4 bases. The germline gives CDR1 SGHTA, CDR2 FQGNSA. The CDR3 covers 12 residues. The DNA for the CDR3 is TGTGCCAGCAGCTTCCCTCAAGAGACCCAGTACTTC. Translating gives CASSFPQETQYF.

The chain recombines TRBV28 with TRBJ2-7; D remains unclear. Trimming took 7 bases from V and 0 from J, leaving 16 bases between them. Germline CDR1 and CDR2: MDHEN and SYDVKM. The CDR3 totals 15 residues. Here the CDR3 DNA reads TGTGCCAGCATCTCAACCACGGTGGACTCCTACGAGCAGTACTTC. Residues: CASISTTVDSYEQYF.

The rearrangement uses TRBV28 and TRBJ2-7; D is ambiguous. V was pared by 2 bases and J by 2 bases, with 10 bases between. CDR1 MDHEN and CDR2 SYDVKM come from the germline V gene. CDR3 length: 14 amino acids. CDR3 bases: TGTGCCAGCAGTTTACCCCACCCACCCTACGAGCAGTACTTC. It specifies CASSLPHPPYEQYF.

As for this clone: This sample includes further DNA sequences coding for the same CDR3. The chain has TRBV6-1 and TRBJ1-5, with D hard to call. The V end was cut by 6 bases, the J end by 0 bases, with 9 bases between. The CDR3 totals 14 residues. Looked up from germline, CDR1 is MNHNS and CDR2 is SASEGT. CDR3 residues: CASRDSYSNQPQHF. The DNA for the CDR3 is TGTGCCAGCAGGGATAGTTATAGCAATCAGCCCCAGCATTTT.

Note on this clone: Other DNA sequences in this sample translate to the same CDR3. The chain recombines TRBV5-1 with TRBJ1-4; tentative D call: TRBD1 (5 bases). Trimming stripped 2 bases from V and 1 base from J, with 9 bases between. The germline V gene encodes CDR1 SGHRS and CDR2 YFSETQ. The CDR3 has 15 residues. The CDR3 sequence is CASSLGAGTNEKLFF. CDR3 nucleotides: TGCGCCAGCAGCTTAGGGGCGGGAACTAATGAAAAACTGTTTTTT.

V gene TRBV2 combines with J gene TRBJ2-1; TRBD2 aligns across 7 bases. The junction had 17 bases not matched to a gene; V was cut back by 6 bases and J by 9 bases. Germline loops: CDR1 SNHLY, CDR2 FYNNEI. The CDR3 loop spans 16 amino acids. In nucleotides, the CDR3 is TGTGCCAGCAGCGCGTCGGGACTACTGTATTTCACTGAGCAGTTCTTC. Translating gives CASSASGLLYFTEQFF.

A note on this clone: This specimen includes other DNA sequences encoding the same CDR3. The rearrangement links TRBV6-1 to TRBJ2-7, with 10 bases lining up with TRBD2. The CDR3 sequence is 15 residues long. V gave up 6 bases and J gave up 0 bases; unmatched junction bases: 5. The germline CDR1 and CDR2 sequences are MNHNS and SASEGT. The chain's CDR3 is CASSPRTSGSYEQYF. CDR3 in DNA: TGTGCCAGCAGCCCCAGGACTAGCGGCTCCTACGAGCAGTACTTC.

Points on this clone: One end of the junction is discordant with germline, which a read error may explain. The rearrangement uses TRBV9 and TRBJ2-5; D might be TRBD1 or TRBD2, each matching 5 bases. Germline values: CDR1 SGDLS, CDR2 YYNGEE. The CDR3 length is 12 residues. The CDR3 spells CASSRVPGPPHF. The DNA of the CDR3 is TGTGCCAGCAGCCGAGTACCGGGACCGCCTCACTTC.

This clone has a single count. V usage is TRBV5-1 and J usage is TRBJ2-7, with D perhaps TRBD1 (5 bases). Germline CDR1 and CDR2: SGHRS and YFSETQ. V lost 0 bases, J lost 0 bases, and 10 bases lay in between. This CDR3 contains 15 residues. The CDR3 coding sequence is TGCGCCAGCAGCTTGGATCACAGGAGCTCCTACGAGCAGTACTTC. Translation: CASSLDHRSSYEQYF.

The genes are TRBV2 and TRBJ2-5, with 8 bases aligning to TRBD2. CDR3 length equals 14 residues. Losses at the gene ends were 7 bases for V and 4 bases for J; bases not matched to a gene: 8. Germline values: CDR1 SNHLY, CDR2 FYNNEI. CDR3 residues: CASKTGGLRETQYF. CDR3 bases: TGTGCCAGCAAGACGGGAGGGCTTCGAGAGACCCAGTACTTC. Drawing the rest from reference TRBV2 and TRBJ2-5, the complete variable domain is EPEVTQTPSHQVTQMGQEVILRCVPISNHLYFYWYRQILGQKVEFLVSFYNNEISEKSEIFDDQFSVERPDGSNFTLKIRSTKLEDSAMYFCASKTGGLRETQYFGPGTRLLVL.

This chain connects TRBV11-2 to TRBJ2-7; 9 positions match TRBD2. J lost 3 bases, V lost 5 bases, and 2 bases had no gene match. This CDR3 comprises 13 residues. Germline CDR1 SGHAT, CDR2 FQNNGV. CDR3 sequence: CASSGTSLYEQYF. CDR3 sequence (DNA): TGTGCCAGCAGCGGGACTAGCCTCTACGAGCAGTACTTC. Together with reference TRBV11-2 and TRBJ2-7, the CDR3 gives the full variable domain: EAGVAQSPRYKIIEKRQSVAFWCNPISGHATLYWYQQILGQGPKLLIQFQNNGVVDDSQLPKDRFSAERLKGVDSTLKIQPAKLEDSAVYLCASSGTSLYEQYFGPGTRLTVT.

The rearrangement links TRBV6-1 to TRBJ2-3, with D tentatively TRBD1 or TRBD2 (5 bases each). The CDR3 is 15 residues long. V lost 1 base and J lost 7, with 15 bases in between. Germline-derived CDR1 and CDR2 are MNHNS and SASEGT. The CDR3 protein is CASSEEGSSWNTQYF. The CDR3, as DNA: TGTGCCAGCAGTGAAGAGGGGAGTAGCTGGAATACGCAGTATTTT.

The gene calls are TRBV19 and TRBJ2-3; 14 bases are a match to TRBD2. CDR3 length: 18 amino acids. V shed 7 bases and J 6 bases; nucleotides not matched to a gene: 15. Per germline, CDR1 LNHDA and CDR2 SQIVND (reference sequence). CDR3 region: CASTHPRGLAGGTDTQYF. In nucleotides, the CDR3 is TGTGCCAGTACCCACCCCCGAGGACTAGCGGGAGGAACTGATACGCAGTATTTT.

The rearrangement links TRBV28 to TRBJ1-5, with D perhaps TRBD1 (5 bases). The CDR3 spans 15 residues. Germline-derived CDR1 and CDR2 are MDHEN and SYDVKM. V was clipped by 2 bases and J by 5 bases, with 13 bases between them. The CDR3 is CASSLRTLRDQPQHF. The CDR3 DNA sequence: TGTGCCAGCAGTTTACGGACACTACGGGATCAGCCCCAGCATTTT.

The chain carries TRBV9 and TRBJ1-2; D unresolved. CDR1 is SGDLS and CDR2 is YYNGEE in the germline V gene. The CDR3 is 15 residues long. Trimming removed 0 bases at V and 7 bases at J, with 16 bases between. The chain's CDR3 is CASSVVSHWWPGYTF. CDR3 coding DNA: TGTGCCAGCAGCGTAGTTTCCCACTGGTGGCCTGGCTACACCTTC.

This clone was seen once. J is TRBJ1-4 and V is TRBV5-6; tentative D call: TRBD1 (5 bases). Trimming left V 5 bases short and J 0 bases short, with 11 bases between. Per the germline V gene, CDR1 is SGHDT and CDR2 is YYEEEE. This CDR3 is built from 15 residues. The CDR3 DNA follows: TGTGCCAGCAGGGACGGGACGGCAACTAATGAAAAACTGTTTTTT. Translated: CASRDGTATNEKLFF.

The chain links TRBV28 to TRBJ2-1, with D possibly being TRBD1 or TRBD2 (5 bases each). The CDR3 is 15 residues long. Trimming stripped 10 bases from V and 8 bases from J, with 24 bases between. Germline V gene lookup returns CDR1 MDHEN and CDR2 SYDVKM. CDR3 sequence: CATGGPAGLGDEQFF. The CDR3 DNA reads as TGTGCCACCGGCGGCCCCGCAGGGTTGGGAGATGAGCAGTTCTTC.

This clone was seen only once. The identical CDR3 is also encoded by other nucleotide sequences in the sample. V is TRBV6-5 and J is TRBJ1-3, with a tentative D call TRBD1 (5 bases). The CDR3 runs 14 residues. V lost 6 bases and J lost 0, with 9 bases in between. CDR1 is MNHEY, CDR2 SVGAGI, per germline. The CDR3 region has the DNA TGTGCCAGCAGCCCAGGGTTCTCTGGAAACACCATATATTTT. Translating gives CASSPGFSGNTIYF.

A word on this clone: Within the sample, other DNA sequences also encode this same CDR3. This chain joins TRBV5-1 and TRBJ1-5, with D hard to call. V lost 0 bases and J 3 bases, leaving 4 bases between the germline ends. The germline V gene has CDR1 SGHRS and CDR2 YFSETQ. There are 13 residues in the CDR3. This CDR3 is CASSLEPNQPQHF. The CDR3 coding sequence is TGCGCCAGCAGCTTGGAGCCCAATCAGCCCCAGCATTTT.

The rearrangement links TRBV28 to TRBJ2-1; a possible D gene is TRBD2 (6 bases). This CDR3 has 16 amino acids. From germline, CDR1 is MDHEN and CDR2 SYDVKM. With 4 bases removed from V and 3 bases from J, the gap between germline ends came to 16 bases. CDR3 bases: TGTGCCAGCAGTTCCCCAGAGGCGGGGCACTACAATGAGCAGTTCTTC. Its translation: CASSSPEAGHYNEQFF.